What follows are 16 T cell receptor beta chains derived from one specimen sequenced in a study of CD8+ T cells in alopecia areata. Peripheral blood samples and lesional scalp punch biopsies were obtained from alopecia areata patients. The authors extracted RNA and reverse transcribed it into cDNA as the sequencing template. Measured with immunoSEQ multiplex PCR; TCRdb has only the in-frame clones, and not every one. The table has over 15,000 clones, 50% to 65% seen once. The specimen sequenced was skin. All receptors come from a human donor with alopecia areata.

This clone was detected only a few times. The V call is TRBV2, the J call TRBJ1-3; D ambiguous. The length of the CDR3 is 14 residues. Trimming cost V 3 bases and J 0 bases, with 6 bases left between them. Germline V gene sequence: CDR1 SNHLY, CDR2 FYNNEI. The CDR3 DNA reads as TGTGCCAGCAGTGAGGCAATCTCTGGAAACACCATATATTTT. Protein product: CASSEAISGNTIYF.

The chain joins TRBV6-5 to TRBJ1-1; no clear D gene. The CDR3 is 11 amino acids. The germline V gene has CDR1 MNHEY and CDR2 SVGAGI. Trimming stripped 5 bases from V and 3 bases from J, with 4 bases between. The CDR3 loop is CASSRDTEAFF. CDR3 sequence (DNA): TGTGCCAGCAGTAGGGACACTGAAGCTTTCTTT.

This clone came up a few times. The V call is TRBV6-5, the J call TRBJ2-3; D not certain. The CDR3 runs 13 residues. From germline, CDR1 is MNHEY and CDR2 SVGAGI. V was clipped by 7 bases and J by 2 bases, with 10 bases between them. DNA for the CDR3: TGTGCCAGCAACCAAGCCGACACAGATACGCAGTATTTT. It is translated as CASNQADTDTQYF.

The V and J genes are TRBV18 and TRBJ2-2, with TRBD2 identical over 10 bases. This CDR3 spans 16 amino acids. Germline V gene sequence: CDR1 KGHSH, CDR2 LQKENI. After removal of 8 bases from V and 0 bases from J, the junction contained 6 bases not matched to a gene. CDR3 protein: CASAVLAGSNTGELFF. As DNA, the CDR3 is TGTGCCAGCGCGGTACTAGCGGGGTCGAACACCGGGGAGCTGTTTTTT. The full variable domain, with the rest looked up from reference TRBV18 and TRBJ2-2, is NAGVMQNPRHLVRRRGQEARLRCSPMKGHSHVYWYRQLPEEGLKFMVYLQKENIIDESGMPKERFSAEFPKEGPSILRIQQVVRGDSAAYFCASAVLAGSNTGELFFGEGSRLTVL.

The V and J genes are TRBV6-5 and TRBJ1-4; D remains ambiguous. Germline V gives CDR1 MNHEY, CDR2 SVGAGI. V was shortened by 3 bases and J by 8 bases, with 16 bases between the two germline ends. This CDR3 has 15 residues. The CDR3: CASSYSDSPREKLFF. The CDR3 coding sequence is TGTGCCAGCAGTTATTCAGACTCACCTCGAGAAAAACTGTTTTTT.

This clone was observed a few times. The rearrangement joins TRBV4-1 to TRBJ2-7; no reliable D call. Germline CDR1 is MGHRA and CDR2 is YSYEKL. The length of the CDR3 is 14 residues. The ends were cut back, 4 bases at V and 0 bases at J, with 10 bases in the middle. DNA for the CDR3: TGCGCCAGCAGCCTGGGATTGAGCTCCTACGAGCAGTACTTC. Translation gives CASSLGLSSYEQYF.

The chain links TRBV6-1 to TRBJ2-7; D remains ambiguous. This CDR3 region has 10 residues. CDR1 is MNHNS and CDR2 is SASEGT in the germline V gene. V was pared by 6 bases and J by 9 bases, with 9 bases between. CDR3: CASSSSGQYF. The CDR3 region has the DNA TGTGCCAGCAGCTCGAGTGGGCAGTACTTC.

The chain combines TRBV7-8 with TRBJ2-3; D not certain. The CDR3 totals 13 residues. V was shortened by 2 bases and J by 6 bases, with 9 bases between the two germline ends. The germline CDR1 and CDR2 sequences are SGHVS and FQNEAQ. In DNA, the CDR3 is TGTGCCAGCAGCTTACTGCCCGGGGATACGCAGTATTTT. This codes for CASSLLPGDTQYF.

The chain has TRBV14 and TRBJ2-7, with D hard to call. Per germline, CDR1 SGHDN and CDR2 FVKESK. V dropped 0 bases and J dropped 2 bases, with 11 bases sitting between them. This CDR3 has 15 residues. CDR3 sequence (DNA): TGTGCCAGCAGCCAAGATCATTACAGTACCTACGAGCAGTACTTC. Residues: CASSQDHYSTYEQYF.

The V call is TRBV7-9, the J call TRBJ2-1; 15 bases agree with TRBD2. Germline loops: CDR1 SEHNR, CDR2 FQNEAQ (reference sequence). The CDR3 spans 19 residues. V lost 2 bases, J lost 4 bases, and 9 bases stayed unmatched. The CDR3 sequence is CASSLLEGLAGGGYNEQFF. As DNA, the CDR3 is TGTGCCAGCAGCTTACTTGAGGGACTAGCGGGAGGAGGGTACAATGAGCAGTTCTTC.

The V gene is TRBV7-6, the J gene TRBJ2-1, with 8 bases lining up with TRBD1. Trimming cost V 5 bases and J 0 bases; bases outside gene matches: 9. The CDR3 sequence is 17 residues long. Germline assignment: CDR1 SGHVS and CDR2 FNYEAQ. CDR3 sequence: CASSPFQGASSYNEQFF. The DNA for the CDR3 is TGTGCCAGCAGCCCCTTTCAGGGGGCGAGCTCCTACAATGAGCAGTTCTTC.

This sequence joins TRBV7-9 and TRBJ2-5, with TRBD1 matching over 10 bases. The J call may be incorrect, as the DNA end agrees better with TRBJ2-7. Germline V gene lookup returns CDR1 SEHNR and CDR2 FQNEAQ (reference sequence). The CDR3 has 14 residues. DNA of the CDR3: TGTGCCAGCAGCTTCCGGACAGGGGGGCGCGAGCAGTACTTC. This gives the protein CASSFRTGGREQYF.

This chain connects TRBV9 to TRBJ2-1; 8 nucleotides match TRBD2. The ends lost 0 bases at V and 6 bases at J; junction bases unmatched: 8. CDR3 length: 16 amino acids. Germline V gives CDR1 SGDLS, CDR2 YYNGEE. CDR3 bases: TGTGCCAGCAGCGTAGATGGCGGGAGCGGGAGCAATGAGCAGTTCTTC. Residues: CASSVDGGSGSNEQFF. The full variable domain, its missing parts supplied by reference TRBV9 and TRBJ2-1, is DSGVTQTPKHLITATGQRVTLRCSPRSGDLSVYWYQQSLDQGLQFLIQYYNGEERAKGNILERFSAQQFPDLHSELNLSSLELGDSALYFCASSVDGGSGSNEQFFGPGTRLTVL.

The rearrangement joins TRBV2 to TRBJ2-2; TRBD1 matches 7 bases. In germline, CDR1 is SNHLY, CDR2 FYNNEI. J was trimmed by 7 bases and V by 6 bases; bases with no gene match: 14. CDR3 size: 16 residues. As DNA, the CDR3 is TGTGCCAGCAGCCACACCGAGACAGGGTTCGTCGGGGAGCTGTTTTTT. It codes for CASSHTETGFVGELFF.

V and J are TRBV5-1 and TRBJ1-2; 10 bases fit TRBD1. Germline loops: CDR1 SGHRS, CDR2 YFSETQ. Unmatched junction bases numbered 14, after V lost 4 bases and J lost 8 bases. CDR3 length: 16 residues. CDR3 bases: TGCGCCAGCAGCCCGTATAAGACAGGGGGCATAGGAGGCTACACCTTC. Translating it yields CASSPYKTGGIGGYTF.

V gene TRBV27 combines with J gene TRBJ2-7, with TRBD2 identical over 7 bases. This CDR3 comprises 12 residues. Germline lookup yields CDR1 MNHEY and CDR2 SMNVEV (reference sequence). The J segment lost 4 bases and the V segment lost 6 bases, leaving 3 bases of the junction unmatched. The CDR3 region is CASRAGMYEQYF. The CDR3 nucleotides are TGTGCCAGCAGAGCGGGAATGTACGAGCAGTACTTC.